This entry describes one T cell receptor (beta chain). Its target is not known. This CDR3 region has 15 residues. The germline CDR1 and CDR2 sequences are MDHEN and SYDVKM. J lost 3 bases, V lost 6 bases, and 9 bases had no gene match. Time point specified: sample taken at primary tumor resection. This sample is part of a study of spatial heterogeneity in lung cancer. Whole-study results and caveats: In tumors, expanded intratumoral alpha and beta TCR counts tracked mutation counts.

TCRdb passed the 5' RACE reads through MiXCR, listing each CDR3 protein once. The table records over 8,500 distinct CDR3 sequences, roughly an eighth of them present only once. This receptor was identified in a male donor with early-stage non-small cell lung cancer. The sequences come from lung tumor tissue, collected at surgery. The chain combines TRBV28 with TRBJ1-2, with 8 bases that match TRBD1. CDR3 nucleotides: TGTGCCAGCAGATCTGGACAGGGAAAGGACTATGGCTACACCTTC. Protein product: CASRSGQGKDYGYTF.